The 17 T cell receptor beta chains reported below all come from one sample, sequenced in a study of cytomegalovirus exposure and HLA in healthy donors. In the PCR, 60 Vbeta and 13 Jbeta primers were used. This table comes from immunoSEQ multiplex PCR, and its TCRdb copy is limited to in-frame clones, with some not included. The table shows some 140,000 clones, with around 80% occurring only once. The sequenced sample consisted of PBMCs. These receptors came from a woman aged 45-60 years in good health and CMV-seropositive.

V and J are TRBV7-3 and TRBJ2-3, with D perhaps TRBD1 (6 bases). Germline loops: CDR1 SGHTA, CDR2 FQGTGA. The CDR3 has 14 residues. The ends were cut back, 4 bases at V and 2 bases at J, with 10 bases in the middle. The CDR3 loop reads CASSYTGYTDTQYF. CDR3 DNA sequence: TGTGCCAGCAGCTATACAGGGTACACAGATACGCAGTATTTT.

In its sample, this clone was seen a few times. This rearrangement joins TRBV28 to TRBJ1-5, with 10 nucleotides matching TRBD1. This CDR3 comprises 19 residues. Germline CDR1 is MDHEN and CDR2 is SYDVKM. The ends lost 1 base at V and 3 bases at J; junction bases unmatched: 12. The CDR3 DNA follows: TGTGCCAGCAGTTTATCCCCAGGGAGGGGACAGGGGTACAATCAGCCCCAGCATTTT. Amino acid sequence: CASSLSPGRGQGYNQPQHF. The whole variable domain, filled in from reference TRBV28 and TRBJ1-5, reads DVKVTQSSRYLVKRTGEKVFLECVQDMDHENMFWYRQDPGLGLRLIYFSYDVKMKEKGDIPEGYSVSREKKERFSLILESASTNQTSMYLCASSLSPGRGQGYNQPQHFGDGTRLSIL.

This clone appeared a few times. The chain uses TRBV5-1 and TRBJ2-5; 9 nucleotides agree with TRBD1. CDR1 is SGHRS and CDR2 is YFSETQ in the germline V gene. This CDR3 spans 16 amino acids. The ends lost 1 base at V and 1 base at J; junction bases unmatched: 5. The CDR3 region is CASSLYGTGFQETQYF. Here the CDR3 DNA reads TGCGCCAGCAGCTTGTACGGGACAGGGTTCCAAGAGACCCAGTACTTC.

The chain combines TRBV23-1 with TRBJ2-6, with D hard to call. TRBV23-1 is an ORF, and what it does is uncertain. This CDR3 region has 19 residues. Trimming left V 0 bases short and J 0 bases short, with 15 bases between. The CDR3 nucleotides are TGCGCCAGCAGTCAATCACTTCCAGGCTGTAGCTCTGGGGCCAACGTCCTGACTTTC. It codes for CASSQSLPGCSSGANVLTF.

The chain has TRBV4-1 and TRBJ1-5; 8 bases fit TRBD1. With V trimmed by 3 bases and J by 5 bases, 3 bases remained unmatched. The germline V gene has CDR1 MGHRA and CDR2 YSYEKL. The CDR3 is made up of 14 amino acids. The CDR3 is CASSQDREDQPQHF. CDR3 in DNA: TGCGCCAGCAGCCAGGACAGGGAGGATCAGCCCCAGCATTTT.

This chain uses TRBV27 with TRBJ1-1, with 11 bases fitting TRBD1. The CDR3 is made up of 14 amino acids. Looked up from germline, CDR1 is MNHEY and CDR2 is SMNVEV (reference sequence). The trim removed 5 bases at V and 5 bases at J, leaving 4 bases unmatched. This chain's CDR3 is CASSRGQGGTEAFF. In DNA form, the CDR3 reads TGTGCCAGCAGTCGGGGACAGGGGGGGACTGAAGCTTTCTTT.

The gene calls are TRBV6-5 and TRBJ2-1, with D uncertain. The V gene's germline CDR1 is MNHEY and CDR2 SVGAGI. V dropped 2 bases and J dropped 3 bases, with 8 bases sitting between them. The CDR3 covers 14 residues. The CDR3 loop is CASSYQQIYNEQFF. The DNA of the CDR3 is TGTGCCAGCAGTTACCAACAGATCTACAATGAGCAGTTCTTC.

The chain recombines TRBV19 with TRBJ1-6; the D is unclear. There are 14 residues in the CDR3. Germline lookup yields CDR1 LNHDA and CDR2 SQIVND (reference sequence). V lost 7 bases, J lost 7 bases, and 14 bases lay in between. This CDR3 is CASKETALNSPLHF. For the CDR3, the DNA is TGTGCCAGTAAGGAGACCGCTCTCAATTCACCCCTCCACTTT.

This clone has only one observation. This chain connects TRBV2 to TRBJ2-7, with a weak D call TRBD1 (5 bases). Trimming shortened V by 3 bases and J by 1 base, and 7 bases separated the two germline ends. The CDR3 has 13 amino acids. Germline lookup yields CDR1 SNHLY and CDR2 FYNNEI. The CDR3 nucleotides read TGTGCCAGCAGTGACAGGGCATCCTACGAGCAGTACTTC. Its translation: CASSDRASYEQYF.

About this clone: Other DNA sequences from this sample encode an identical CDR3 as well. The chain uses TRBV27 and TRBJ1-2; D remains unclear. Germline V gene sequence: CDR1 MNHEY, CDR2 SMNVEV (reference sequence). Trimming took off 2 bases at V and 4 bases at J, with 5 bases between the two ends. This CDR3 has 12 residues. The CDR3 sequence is CASSLAGYGYTF. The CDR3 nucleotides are TGTGCCAGCAGTTTAGCGGGCTATGGCTACACCTTC.

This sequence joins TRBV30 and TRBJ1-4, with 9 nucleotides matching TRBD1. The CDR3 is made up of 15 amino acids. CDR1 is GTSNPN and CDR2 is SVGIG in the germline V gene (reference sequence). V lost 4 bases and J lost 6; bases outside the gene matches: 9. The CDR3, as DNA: TGTGCCTGGAATGTGGGGGGACAGGGTCATGAAAAACTGTTTTTT. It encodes CAWNVGGQGHEKLFF.

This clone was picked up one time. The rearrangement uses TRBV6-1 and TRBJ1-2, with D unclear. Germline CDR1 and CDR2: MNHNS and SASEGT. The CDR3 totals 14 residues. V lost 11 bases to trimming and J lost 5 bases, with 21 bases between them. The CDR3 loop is CAASRPLMVYGYTF. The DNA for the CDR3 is TGTGCCGCCTCGCGGCCCCTAATGGTTTATGGCTACACCTTC.

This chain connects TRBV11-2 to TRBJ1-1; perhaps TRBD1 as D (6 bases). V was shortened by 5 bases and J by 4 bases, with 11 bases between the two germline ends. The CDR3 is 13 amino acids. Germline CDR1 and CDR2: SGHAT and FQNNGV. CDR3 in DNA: TGTGCCAGCAGCCAAGGACAGCTCACTGAAGCTTTCTTT. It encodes CASSQGQLTEAFF.

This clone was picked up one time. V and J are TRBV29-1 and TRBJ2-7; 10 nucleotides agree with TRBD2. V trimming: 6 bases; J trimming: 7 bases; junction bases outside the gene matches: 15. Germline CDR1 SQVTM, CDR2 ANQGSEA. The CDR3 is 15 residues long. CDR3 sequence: CSVGGASGGLGEQYF. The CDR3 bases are TGCAGCGTCGGAGGGGCTAGCGGGGGCCTTGGGGAGCAGTACTTC.

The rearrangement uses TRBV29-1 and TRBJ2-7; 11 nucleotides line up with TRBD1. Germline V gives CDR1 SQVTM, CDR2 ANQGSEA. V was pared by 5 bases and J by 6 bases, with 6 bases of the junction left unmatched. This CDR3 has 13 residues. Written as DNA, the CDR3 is TGCAGCGTTACCGGACAGGGGGCGGTCGAGCAGTACTTC. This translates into CSVTGQGAVEQYF.

In DNA, the CDR3 is TGCGCCAGCAGGCCGGGACTAGCGGGGGGATTACAAGAGACCCAGTACTTC. This gives the protein CASRPGLAGGLQETQYF. The rearrangement links TRBV5-1 to TRBJ2-5, with 15 bases matching TRBD2. Trimming removed 5 bases from V and 2 bases from J; junction bases left unmatched: 7. The CDR3 spans 17 residues. Germline lookup yields CDR1 SGHRS and CDR2 YFSETQ.

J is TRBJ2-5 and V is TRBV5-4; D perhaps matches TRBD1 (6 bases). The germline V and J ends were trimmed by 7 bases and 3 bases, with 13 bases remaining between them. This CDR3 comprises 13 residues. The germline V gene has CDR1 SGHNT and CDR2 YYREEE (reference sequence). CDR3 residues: CASGDRREETQYF. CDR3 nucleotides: TGTGCCAGCGGAGACAGGCGGGAAGAGACCCAGTACTTC.